The T cell receptor (beta chain) described here comes from a study of monozygotic twins with inflammatory bowel disease. As concerns this clonotype: Its specificity is not known.

TCRdb re-called the 5' RACE reads, yielding one record per CDR3 amino acid sequence without DNA. Its table records about 110,000 distinct CDR3 sequences. Germline assignment: CDR1 MRHNA and CDR2 SNTAGT. The CDR3 totals 19 residues. The study's findings and limits: Against healthy co-twins, IBD patients had lower TCRbeta diversity (measured by inverse Simpson).

Sequencing input: blood. The rearrangement joins TRBV6-4 to TRBJ2-2; TCRdb's D gene call, TRBD2, goes unchecked for lack of DNA. The clonotype comes from a human donor with ulcerative colitis or Crohn's disease, or a healthy co-twin of an affected twin (not recorded which). The chain's CDR3 is CASSNPPFQRGAFTGELFF.